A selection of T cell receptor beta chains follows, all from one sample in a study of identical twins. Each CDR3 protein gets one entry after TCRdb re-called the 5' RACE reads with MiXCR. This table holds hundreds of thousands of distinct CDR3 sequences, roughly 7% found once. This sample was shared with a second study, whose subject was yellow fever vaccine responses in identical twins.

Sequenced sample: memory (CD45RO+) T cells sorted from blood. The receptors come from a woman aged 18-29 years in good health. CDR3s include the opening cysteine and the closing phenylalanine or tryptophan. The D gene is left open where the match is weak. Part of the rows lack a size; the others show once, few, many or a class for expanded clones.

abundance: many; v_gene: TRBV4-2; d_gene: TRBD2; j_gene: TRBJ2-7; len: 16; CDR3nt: TGTGCCAGCAGCCAAGGGCTAGCGGGAGAGTCCTACGAGCAGTACTTC; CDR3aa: CASSQGLAGESYEQYF
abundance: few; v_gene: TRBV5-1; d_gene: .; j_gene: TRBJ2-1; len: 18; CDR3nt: TGCGCCAGCAGCTTGACTCCGCATCGAGAACTAGGGGGAAATGAGCAGTTCTTC; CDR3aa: CASSLTPHRELGGNEQFF
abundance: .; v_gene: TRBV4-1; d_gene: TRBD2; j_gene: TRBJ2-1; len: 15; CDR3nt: TGCGCCAGCAGCCAGCCGGGGGGGCCCGGGAATGAGCAGTTCTTC; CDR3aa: CASSQPGGPGNEQFF
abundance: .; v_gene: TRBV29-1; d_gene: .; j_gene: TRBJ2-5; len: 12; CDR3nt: TGCAGCGTAAGACAGGGAGGGGAGACCCAGTACTTC; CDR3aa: CSVRQGGETQYF
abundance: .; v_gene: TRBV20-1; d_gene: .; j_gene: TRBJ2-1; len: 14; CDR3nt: TGCAGTGACAGAGCCCCCAGCTCCTACAATGAGCAGTTCTTC; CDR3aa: CSDRAPSSYNEQFF
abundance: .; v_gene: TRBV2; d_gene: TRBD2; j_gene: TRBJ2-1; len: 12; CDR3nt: TGTGCCAGCAGTGAATTGGATAGCGGGGGGTTCTTC; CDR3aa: CASSELDSGGFF
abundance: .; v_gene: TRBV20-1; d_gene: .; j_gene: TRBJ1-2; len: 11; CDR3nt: TGCAGTGGAGGGGATAGCTATGGCTACACCTTC; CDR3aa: CSGGDSYGYTF
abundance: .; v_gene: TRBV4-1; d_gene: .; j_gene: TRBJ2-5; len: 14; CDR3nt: TGCGCCAGCAGCCAAGTCCAGGACCAAGAGACCCAGTACTTC; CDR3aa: CASSQVQDQETQYF
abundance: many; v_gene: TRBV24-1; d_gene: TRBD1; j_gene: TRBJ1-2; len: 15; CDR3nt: TGTGCCACCAGTCGAACAGGGGGCGGAATCGGTGGCTACACCTTC; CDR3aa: CATSRTGGGIGGYTF
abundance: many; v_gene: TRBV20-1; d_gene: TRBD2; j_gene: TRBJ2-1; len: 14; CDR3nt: TGCAGTGCCTCGGGACTAGCGGATTACAATGAGCAGTTCTTC; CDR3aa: CSASGLADYNEQFF
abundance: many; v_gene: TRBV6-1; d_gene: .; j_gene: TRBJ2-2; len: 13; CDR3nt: TGTGCCGCAGGGAGAATGAACACCGGGGAGCTGTTTTTT; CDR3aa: CAAGRMNTGELFF
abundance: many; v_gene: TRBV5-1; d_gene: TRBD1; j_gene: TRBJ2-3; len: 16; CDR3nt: TGCGCCAGCAGCCAAGGGGGCGTACTAATCACAGATACGCAGTATTTT; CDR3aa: CASSQGGVLITDTQYF
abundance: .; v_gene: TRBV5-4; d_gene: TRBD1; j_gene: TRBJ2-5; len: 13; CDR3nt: TGTGCCAGCAGCTCGACAGGGGCGGAGACCCAGTACTTC; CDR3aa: CASSSTGAETQYF
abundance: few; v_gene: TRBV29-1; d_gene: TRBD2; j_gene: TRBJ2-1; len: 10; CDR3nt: TGCAGCGAGGGGAGGGATGAGCAGTTCTTC; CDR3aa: CSEGRDEQFF
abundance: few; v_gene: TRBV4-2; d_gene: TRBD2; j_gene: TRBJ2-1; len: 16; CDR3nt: TGTGCCAGCAGCCGCACTAGCGGGGGGACCTACAATGAGCAGTTCTTC; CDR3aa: CASSRTSGGTYNEQFF
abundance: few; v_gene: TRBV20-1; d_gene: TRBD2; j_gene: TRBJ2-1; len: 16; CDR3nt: TGCAGTGCTTACCCCCCGGTAGCGGGAGTCACCAATGAGCAGTTCTTC; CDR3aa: CSAYPPVAGVTNEQFF
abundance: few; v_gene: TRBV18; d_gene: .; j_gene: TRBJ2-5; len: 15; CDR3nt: TGTGCCAGCTCACCATTCCGGGACCCGAAGGAGACCCAGTACTTC; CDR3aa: CASSPFRDPKETQYF
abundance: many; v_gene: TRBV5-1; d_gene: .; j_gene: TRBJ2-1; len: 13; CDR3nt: TGCGCCAGCAGCGGAGGACTCCCCGGCGAGCAGTTCTTC; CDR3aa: CASSGGLPGEQFF
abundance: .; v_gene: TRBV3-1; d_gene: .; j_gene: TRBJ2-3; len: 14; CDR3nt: TGTGCCAGCAGCCAAGATGGGGGTACAACCGGGCGGGAATTT; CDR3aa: CASSQDGGTTGREF
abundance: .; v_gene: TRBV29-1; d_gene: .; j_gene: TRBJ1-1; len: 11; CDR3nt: TGCAGCGTGGGTTTAGTCACTGAAGCTTTCTTT; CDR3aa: CSVGLVTEAFF
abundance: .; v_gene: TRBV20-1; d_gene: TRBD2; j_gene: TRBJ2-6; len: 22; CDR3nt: TGCAGTGCTAGAGATTGGCGCCCCTTTCCGGCTAGCGGGAATTCTGGGGCCAACGTCCTGACTTTC; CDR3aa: CSARDWRPFPASGNSGANVLTF
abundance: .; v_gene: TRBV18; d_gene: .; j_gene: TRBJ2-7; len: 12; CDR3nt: TGTGCCAGCTCACCGCGGTTTGACGAGCAGTACTTC; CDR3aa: CASSPRFDEQYF
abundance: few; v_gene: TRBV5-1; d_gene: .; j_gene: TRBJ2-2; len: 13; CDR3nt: TGCGCCAGCAGCTTGGGGGACTTCGGGGAGCTGTTTTTT; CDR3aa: CASSLGDFGELFF
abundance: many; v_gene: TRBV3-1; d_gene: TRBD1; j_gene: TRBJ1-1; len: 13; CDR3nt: TGTGCCAGCAGCGAAGGGACAGGGGCTGAAGCTTTCTTT; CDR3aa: CASSEGTGAEAFF
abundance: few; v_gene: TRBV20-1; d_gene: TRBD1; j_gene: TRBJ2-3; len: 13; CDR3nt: TGCAGTGCTGGGGCCCAACAGGGGGATACGCAGTATTTT; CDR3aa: CSAGAQQGDTQYF
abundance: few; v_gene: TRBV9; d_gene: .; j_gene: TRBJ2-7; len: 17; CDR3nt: TGTGCCAGCAGCCCCCACTCGGAGGGGACTCCCACCGCCGAGCAGTACTTC; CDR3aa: CASSPHSEGTPTAEQYF
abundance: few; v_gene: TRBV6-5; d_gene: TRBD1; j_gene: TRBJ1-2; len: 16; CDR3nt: TGTGCCAGCAGTTCCCCCACCGACAGGGGGCTTTGGGGCTACACCTTC; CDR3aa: CASSSPTDRGLWGYTF
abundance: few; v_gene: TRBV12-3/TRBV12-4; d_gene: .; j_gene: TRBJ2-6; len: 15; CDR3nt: TGTGCCAGCAGTCACACTATCTCTGGGGCCAACGTCCTGACTTTC; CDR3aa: CASSHTISGANVLTF
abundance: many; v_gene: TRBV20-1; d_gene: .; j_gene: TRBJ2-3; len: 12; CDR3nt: TGCAGACCCCACTTAACGTGGGATACGCAGTATTTT; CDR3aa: CRPHLTWDTQYF
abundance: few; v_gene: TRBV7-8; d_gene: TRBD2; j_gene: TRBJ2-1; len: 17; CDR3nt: TGTGCCAGCAGCTCCTCTAGAACTAGCGGATACTACAATGAGCAGTTCTTC; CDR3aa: CASSSSRTSGYYNEQFF
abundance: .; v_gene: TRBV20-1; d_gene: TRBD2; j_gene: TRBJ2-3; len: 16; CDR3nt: TGCTGTGCTAGAGGCTGGAATAGCGGGATGACAGATACGCAGTATTTT; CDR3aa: CCARGWNSGMTDTQYF
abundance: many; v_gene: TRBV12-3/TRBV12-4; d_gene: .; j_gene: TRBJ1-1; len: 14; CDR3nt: TGTGCCAGCAGCGGGGTCAAAACCGGGACTGAAGCTTTCTTT; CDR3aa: CASSGVKTGTEAFF
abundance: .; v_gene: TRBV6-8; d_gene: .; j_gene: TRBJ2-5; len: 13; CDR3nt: TGTGCCAGCACCCGGGGGTCTCAAGAGACCCAGTACTTC; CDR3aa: CASTRGSQETQYF